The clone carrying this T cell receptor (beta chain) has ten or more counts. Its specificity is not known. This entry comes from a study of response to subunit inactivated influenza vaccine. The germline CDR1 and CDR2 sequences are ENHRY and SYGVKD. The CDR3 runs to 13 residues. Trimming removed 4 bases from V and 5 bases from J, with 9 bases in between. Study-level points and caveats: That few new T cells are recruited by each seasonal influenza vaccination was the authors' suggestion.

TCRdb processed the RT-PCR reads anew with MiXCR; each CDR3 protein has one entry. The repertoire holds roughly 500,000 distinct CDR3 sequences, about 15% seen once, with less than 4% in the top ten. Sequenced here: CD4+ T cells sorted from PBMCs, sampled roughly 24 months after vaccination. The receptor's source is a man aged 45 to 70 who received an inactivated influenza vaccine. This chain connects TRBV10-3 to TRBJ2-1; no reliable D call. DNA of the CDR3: TGTGCCATCAGTGGAGGCAACCACAATGAGCAGTTCTTC. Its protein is CAISGGNHNEQFF.